This T cell receptor (beta chain) emerged from a study of blood T cells in healthy people across ages. At least 7 million PBMCs were isolated per sample. Primers used in a second PCR of about 7 to 12 cycles were a sample-barcoded 5' primer and a J-beta primer mix. Each sample yielded at least 2.5 million CDR3-containing paired-end reads. From the 5' RACE reads, TCRdb called clonotypes with MiXCR, one entry per CDR3 protein. Among about 600,000 distinct CDR3 sequences listed, roughly 43% were seen once. CDR1 is KGHDR and CDR2 is SFDVKD in the germline V gene. The CDR3 spans 16 residues. The trim removed 7 bases at V and 4 bases at J, leaving 12 bases unmatched.

The specimen sequenced was blood. The chain couples TRBV24-1 to TRBJ2-1, with 7 bases that match TRBD2. The source is a man older than 75 in good health. CDR3 sequence reads: CATRGGAGDTYNEQFF. The DNA of the CDR3 is TGTGCCACCAGGGGAGGGGCGGGAGATACGTACAATGAGCAGTTCTTC.